This TCR beta chain is from a study of metastatic and nonmetastatic thyroid tumors. As for the study in general: Malignant thyroid and benign thyroid patients provided blood and tumor or nodule tissue whose repertoires were compared.

As handled by the study authors: The study built a papillary thyroid cancer distant-metastasis classifier from CDR3 differences across clinicopathological groups. TCRdb reprocessed the PCR reads using MiXCR. TCRdb's processing, not the study's, gives the V and J calls here. The data show 45,000 or so clones, with around 4% seen just once and 8.5% to 10% held by the top ten. Study observations and caveats: Reports indicated that malignant thyroid tumors showed significantly higher TCR beta diversity than benign nodules did, in blood and tumor.

Germline assignment: CDR1 SGHTA and CDR2 FQGTGA. V gave up 6 bases and J gave up 6 bases, with 8 bases separating them. The CDR3 totals 12 residues. No patient received treatment before thyroid surgery. This clone has at least ten counts. Its antigen is not known. The sample comprised blood. The chain combines TRBV7-3 with TRBJ2-2, with D unclear. The sequence came from a female donor with papillary thyroid cancer or a benign thyroid nodule (not recorded which). Some clones in this sample may be carry-over from other donors' samples. The CDR3 region has the DNA TGTGCCAGCAGTCCCCTAGCCGGGGAGCTGTTTTTT. It translates to CASSPLAGELFF.